The source of this T cell receptor (beta chain) is a study of beta chain features in type 1 diabetes (dated by TCRdb to about 2018). Background for the entire study: Mean age, gender distribution, total cell number and subset yield did not differ between patients and healthy donors. A total of 85 million to 140 million sorted cells were examined across all samples, and a strong correlation was observed between cell number per subset and RNA yield. Regulatory and stem cell-like memory subsets were obtained from only 8 patients and about eight healthy donors, while naive and central memory subsets were obtained from all 28 donors. In the study, recently diagnosed type 1 diabetes patients and matched healthy donors were compared on the TCRB repertoires of their sorted circulating CD4+ T cell subsets.

A single peripheral blood draw of approximately 120 mL on average was collected from each donor into heparinised tubes. Naive, central memory, regulatory and stem cell-like memory CD4+ T cells were sorted on a BD FACSAria II using a panel including CD45RO, CCR7, CD25, CD127, CD95 and CD27. Every sorted population had a purity above 95%. Right away, PBMCs were isolated by Lymphoprep density gradient centrifugation and were stained directly, with no culture step. To minimize batch effects, samples were stained and sorted in pairs, one healthy donor with one patient per experiment. The entire isolated RNA was reverse transcribed using the High Capacity cDNA Reverse Transcription Kit, and thus expressed TCRB transcripts were sequenced. Deep immunoSEQ sequencing was performed on naive, central memory and regulatory T cell samples, with an average of around 3.5 million total reads per sample. After sorted cells were lysed in RLT buffer, RNA was extracted with DNase-treated RNeasy Micro or Mini kits, with the choice depending on cell number. Each cell subset was processed separately to prevent cross-contamination, with patient and healthy donor samples processed together. Using the immunoSEQ multiplex PCR, TCRB sequences were amplified from cDNA into 87-bp fragments spanning the CDR3 region. Amplicons were sequenced on the Illumina HiSeq platform. The original methods were these. Synthetic template baselines were used to correct PCR bias computationally, reads within Hamming distance 2 were collapsed together, and singletons that could not be merged were discarded. Reads were aligned against IMGT to assign V, D and J genes, CDR3 length and insertions or deletions at six rearrangement sites. Within each subset, clonotype counts were normalized to the number of sorted cells before true diversity and Gini coefficients were calculated with the tcR R package. The overlap coefficient, calculated on TCRB nucleotide sequences, was used to quantify repertoire sharing. As a proxy for the pre-selection repertoire, out-of-frame TCRB sequences from naive cells were analyzed. TCRdb holds this immuneACCESS table with in-frame rearrangements only. Some clones are missing; in checked studies, unresolved V genes explain under half, and the rest has no known cause. That table furnishes V, J and clone size, whereas the DNA furnished D and trimming. The sample data list about 360,000 clones, and roughly an eighth of these were observed just once. About 0.018% of the sample goes to the ten largest clones.

What the work shows at the level of the full study, not this receptor alone: PCR might favor shorter templates, but patient and control samples were amplified and corrected together, so any skew would affect both groups equally. Type 1 diabetes patients showed a moderate but significant shortening of TCRB CDR3 length in all four CD4+ subsets. The naive, central memory and regulatory TCRB repertoires appeared to resemble one another more closely among patients than among healthy donors. Only small numbers of individuals were included in the HLA sub-analyses, which left unresolved whether HLA type had any influence on TCRB rearrangement. Because cDNA was sequenced instead of genomic DNA, highly expressing activated cells could be over-represented, though the groups showed no difference in activation or CD3 levels. Patients with type 1 diabetes made fewer insertions and deleted more nucleotides at VDJ recombination sites, implying thymic rearrangement abnormalities.

The CDR3 sequence holds 16 residues, the cysteine and phenylalanine included. CDR3 DNA is the only sequence kept; it has 48 bases, read in frame from the first base. V is reduced by 2 bases and J by 1 base, leaving a spacing of 16 bases between them. The germline V gene specifies SGHDT as CDR1 and YYEEEE as CDR2. Remarks on this clone: The clone's antigen remains unknown. Per-nucleotide qualities are absent, and no much larger clonotype sits a single base away.

The sequenced material came from naive CD4+ T cells from blood. The cell subset or site label on this specimen signifies: true naive CD4+ T cells. The chain employs TRBV5-6 and TRBJ2-7, with the D gene too uncertain to name. The clonotype was recovered from a man younger than 30 in good health. The sequence in DNA is TGTGCCAGCAGCTTCTCTCGGCGGCGAGCATCCTACGAGCAGTACTTC. Translated, this is CASSFSRRRASYEQYF.